This entry lists 21 T cell receptor beta chains sequenced from one sample in a study of T cell repertoires in cytomegalovirus infection. TCRdb reprocessed the reads with MiXCR, giving one entry per CDR3 protein. Among about 300,000 distinct CDR3 sequences listed, 9.6% were seen once. Specimen: PBMCs. These receptor sequences come from a human donor in good health (CMV status not recorded). Some clones in this sample may be carry-over from other donors' samples.

In its sample, this clonotype was seen many times. The chain combines TRBV20-1 with TRBJ2-3; 9 bases are a match to TRBD2. Trimming removed 0 bases from V and 6 bases from J; junction bases left unmatched: 10. The germline V gene has CDR1 DFQATT and CDR2 SNEGSKA (reference sequence). This CDR3 is 16 amino acids long. Written as DNA, the CDR3 is TGCAGTGCTAGAGATGGTGCGGGGGGGCCGACGGATACGCAGTATTTT. Residues: CSARDGAGGPTDTQYF.

The chain links TRBV5-1 to TRBJ2-5; no definite D call. Trimming removed 0 bases at V and 3 bases at J, with 9 bases between. The CDR3 length is 14 residues. In germline, CDR1 is SGHRS, CDR2 YFSETQ. The CDR3 DNA reads as TGCGCCAGCAGCTTGGGTTGGGTGGAAGAGACCCAGTACTTC. It specifies CASSLGWVEETQYF.

The genes are TRBV4-2 and TRBJ2-7; 8 bases fit TRBD2. CDR3 length: 15 residues. J was trimmed by 3 bases and V by 0 bases; bases with no gene match: 4. Germline CDR1 and CDR2: LGHNA and YNFKEQ. CDR3 sequence reads: CASSQDRGGYYEQYF. The CDR3 DNA reads as TGTGCCAGCAGCCAAGATCGGGGGGGGTACTACGAGCAGTACTTC.

This clonotype was found many times. This chain links TRBV6-2 or TRBV6-3 with TRBJ2-6; no reliable D call. The V gene lost 8 bases and the J gene lost 0 bases, with 5 bases spanning the gap. The CDR3 has 13 amino acids. Germline CDR1 and CDR2: MNHEY and SVGEGT. In DNA form, the CDR3 reads TGTGCCAGCCTTTCCTCTGGGGCCAACGTCCTGACTTTC. This gives the protein CASLSSGANVLTF.

At least ten counts were recorded for this clonotype. The gene calls are TRBV12-3 or TRBV12-4 and TRBJ2-7; D gene unclear. V was cut by 6 bases and J by 3 bases, with 12 bases left in between. CDR3 length: 13 residues. This chain's CDR3 is CASRPGPIYEQYF. The CDR3 DNA follows: TGTGCCAGCAGGCCCGGACCGATCTACGAGCAGTACTTC.

This clonotype was recorded at least ten times. V usage is TRBV11-3 and J usage is TRBJ1-2; D may be TRBD1 (6 bases). Trimming removed 1 base at V and 5 bases at J, with 8 bases between. The CDR3 covers 13 residues. The germline V gene encodes CDR1 SGHNT and CDR2 YENEEA. The CDR3 loop is CASSLGQEYGYTF. The DNA of the CDR3 is TGTGCCAGCAGCTTAGGACAGGAGTATGGCTACACCTTC.

In regard to this clonotype: This clone may be a read error of a much larger clone one base away. The chain links TRBV6-6 to TRBJ1-1, with 10 bases fitting TRBD1. The CDR3 consists of 14 residues. Germline CDR1 is MNHNY and CDR2 is SVGAGI (reference sequence). CDR3 sequence reads: CANSTRQGATEAFF. CDR3 bases: TGTGCCAACAGTACCCGACAGGGGGCCACTGAAGCTTTCTTT.

This clonotype was seen many times. The V and J genes are TRBV7-2 and TRBJ2-2; perhaps TRBD1 as D (6 bases). Trimming removed 5 bases at V and 8 bases at J, with 18 bases between. This CDR3 comprises 15 residues. Per the germline V gene, CDR1 is SGHTA and CDR2 is FQGNSA. The chain's CDR3 is CASSRTGTEGGELFF. CDR3 nucleotide sequence: TGTGCCAGCAGCCGAACAGGGACGGAAGGGGGGGAGCTGTTTTTT.

At least ten counts were recorded for this clonotype. The chain has TRBV7-9 and TRBJ2-3; D gene unclear. Trimming pared 5 bases from V and 4 bases from J, leaving 10 bases between. CDR3 length: 13 residues. The V gene's germline CDR1 is SEHNR and CDR2 FQNEAQ (reference sequence). CDR3 amino acids: CASSPIVADTQYF. In DNA form, the CDR3 reads TGTGCCAGCAGCCCGATCGTGGCAGATACGCAGTATTTT.

This clonotype was found many times. The chain recombines TRBV12-3 or TRBV12-4 with TRBJ2-3; TRBD2 matches 16 bases. Trimming removed 4 bases from V and 3 bases from J; junction bases left unmatched: 10. The CDR3 runs to 19 residues. The CDR3 DNA follows: TGTGCCAGCAGTTCAGGAGGGACTAGCGGGGGGGCCCGGACAGATACGCAGTATTTT. Protein sequence: CASSSGGTSGGARTDTQYF.

This clonotype came up many times. The chain combines TRBV7-2 with TRBJ2-1, with TRBD2 matching over 8 bases. The germline V gene has CDR1 SGHTA and CDR2 FQGNSA. The CDR3 is 15 amino acids. The J segment lost 10 bases and the V segment lost 0 bases, leaving 8 bases of the junction unmatched. CDR3 protein: CASSLAAGVGEEQFF. Written as DNA, the CDR3 is TGTGCCAGCAGCTTAGCAGCGGGGGTCGGCGAGGAGCAGTTCTTC.

This clonotype was seen repeatedly, ten times or more. The chain has TRBV7-2 and TRBJ2-1, with 8 bases aligning to TRBD2. The CDR3 sequence is 15 residues long. V lost 3 bases to trimming and J lost 8 bases; unmatched junction nucleotides: 9. Germline CDR1 reads SGHTA; CDR2 reads FQGNSA. CDR3 nucleotide sequence: TGTGCCAGCAGCTTGCGGGGGGCAAGAGCGGATGAGCAGTTCTTC. Protein product: CASSLRGARADEQFF.

The V call is TRBV27, the J call TRBJ2-7; D remains ambiguous. Trimming shortened V by 3 bases and J by 4 bases, and 13 bases separated the two germline ends. The CDR3 runs 14 residues. Germline values: CDR1 MNHEY, CDR2 SMNVEV (reference sequence). The CDR3 here is CASSFSFGPYEQYF. CDR3 bases: TGTGCCAGCAGTTTCAGTTTTGGGCCTTACGAGCAGTACTTC.

The chain links TRBV5-6 to TRBJ2-7; 9 bases match TRBD1. Germline-derived CDR1 and CDR2 are SGHDT and YYEEEE. V dropped 3 bases and J dropped 4; count of bases not matched to a gene: 14. CDR3 length equals 17 residues. CDR3 bases: TGTGCCAGCAGCTCCATCGCCGGGACAGGGACGAATTACGAGCAGTACGTC. Residues: CASSSIAGTGTNYEQYV.

This clonotype was seen many times. This chain joins TRBV7-2 and TRBJ2-3, with unresolved D. This CDR3 contains 13 residues. CDR1 is SGHTA, CDR2 FQGNSA, per germline. V was clipped by 5 bases and J by 4 bases, with 10 bases between them. CDR3 loop: CASSPPNSDTQYF. The CDR3 DNA reads as TGTGCCAGCAGCCCCCCGAATTCAGATACGCAGTATTTT.

This clonotype appeared many times. This chain links TRBV29-1 with TRBJ2-5; D gene ambiguous. CDR3 length equals 11 residues. Trimming shortened V by 4 bases and J by 6 bases, and 9 bases separated the two germline ends. In germline, CDR1 is SQVTM, CDR2 ANQGSEA. CDR3 amino acids: CSVVVGKTQYF. CDR3 nucleotides: TGCAGCGTTGTCGTCGGAAAGACCCAGTACTTC.

This clonotype occurred many times. The chain joins TRBV7-2 to TRBJ2-1, with a tentative D call TRBD1 (6 bases). Germline assignment: CDR1 SGHTA and CDR2 FQGNSA. The CDR3 has 16 amino acids. The V end was cut by 2 bases, the J end by 2 bases, with 13 bases between. The CDR3 DNA reads TGTGCCAGCAGCTTAACCGGCTCAGGGGCCTACAATGAGCAGTTCTTC. Protein sequence: CASSLTGSGAYNEQFF.

The chain combines TRBV7-2 with TRBJ2-7, with D possibly matching TRBD2 (7 bases). CDR3 length equals 15 residues. Looked up from germline, CDR1 is SGHTA and CDR2 is FQGNSA. Trimming shortened V by 1 base and J by 1 base, and 11 bases separated the two germline ends. For the CDR3, the DNA is TGTGCCAGCAGCTTAGGGGGAGGGGGTTCCTACGAGCAGTACGTC. Protein product: CASSLGGGGSYEQYV.

Ten or more counts support this clonotype. V is TRBV7-9 and J is TRBJ1-1, with 8 bases matching TRBD1. The CDR3 spans 14 residues. Germline loops: CDR1 SEHNR, CDR2 FQNEAQ (reference sequence). V trimming: 6 bases; J trimming: 3 bases; junction bases outside the gene matches: 6. The chain's CDR3 is CASRQGAGDTEAFF. The CDR3 nucleotides are TGTGCCAGCAGGCAGGGGGCTGGGGACACTGAAGCTTTCTTT.

This clonotype showed up many times. The chain employs TRBV19 and TRBJ1-2, with D hard to call. V lost 7 bases to trimming and J lost 4 bases, with 16 bases between them. The CDR3 sequence is 14 residues long. Per germline, CDR1 LNHDA and CDR2 SQIVND (reference sequence). The CDR3 nucleotides read TGTGCCAGTATCCGAAGAGACCGGGGCTATGGCTACACCTTC. Translation gives CASIRRDRGYGYTF.

This clonotype was counted many times. The rearrangement links TRBV6-6 to TRBJ1-5; D ambiguous. The CDR3 contains 13 residues. V lost 6 bases to trimming and J lost 0 bases, with 6 bases between them. Per the germline V gene, CDR1 is MNHNY and CDR2 is SVGAGI (reference sequence). The CDR3 nucleotides are TGTGCCAGCAGGGACTATAGCAATCAGCCCCAGCATTTT. It yields the protein CASRDYSNQPQHF.